The clone carrying this TCR beta chain was observed at least ten times. The data originate from a study of spatial heterogeneity in lung cancer. The study tagged each TCR cDNA molecule with a unique molecular identifier. MiXCR, applied by TCRdb to the 5' RACE reads, yields one record per CDR3 protein. This table holds about 7,000 distinct CDR3 sequences, 5.5% to 8% found once. As for time point: sample taken at primary tumor resection. The cohort: over 65 early-stage, untreated non-small cell lung cancer patients. Whole RNA came from tumor, nontumor lung or frozen PBMC and was sequenced without being sorted. The CDR3 has 16 residues. Losses at the gene ends were 2 bases for V and 8 bases for J; bases not matched to a gene: 6.

V usage is TRBV12-3 or TRBV12-4 and J usage is TRBJ2-3, with 14 nucleotides matching TRBD2. Specimen: PBMCs, collected at surgery. The source of this sequence is a male donor with early-stage non-small cell lung cancer. The CDR3 DNA reads TGTGCCAGCAGTTTATTCGGGACTAGCGGGAGTAGTACGCAGTATTTT. Protein sequence: CASSLFGTSGSSTQYF.